These 10 T cell receptor beta chains were all obtained from the same sample, sequenced in a study of long-term antiretroviral therapy in people with HIV. Assay version v3.0 of immunoSEQ was used, and it was run at survey level. Profiling relied on immunoSEQ multiplex PCR, and the TCRdb table lists in-frame clones only, not all of them. The top ten clones hold 14% of a sample with about 25,000 clones, around 86% of them seen once. Sequenced material: unsorted PBMCs, taken 2.9 years after starting antiretroviral therapy. Receptor source: a man aged 45-65 years with HIV.

This sequence joins TRBV5-4 and TRBJ2-3, with no clear D. Germline CDR1 reads SGHNT; CDR2 reads YYREEE (reference sequence). With 6 bases removed from V and 0 bases from J, the gap between germline ends came to 14 bases. CDR3 length: 15 residues. Here the CDR3 reads CASTPNPSSTDTQYF. DNA of the CDR3: TGTGCCAGCACCCCCAACCCCTCTAGCACAGATACGCAGTATTTT. Based on the CDR3 plus reference TRBV5-4 and TRBJ2-3, the full variable domain is ETGVTQSPTHLIKTRGQQVTLRCSSQSGHNTVSWYQQALGQGPQFIFQYYREEENGRGNFPPRFSGLQFPNYSSELNVNALELDDSALYLCASTPNPSSTDTQYFGPGTRLTVL.

V usage is TRBV28 and J usage is TRBJ1-4; D may be TRBD1 (5 bases). Germline CDR1 MDHEN, CDR2 SYDVKM. The CDR3 contains 15 residues. The ends were cut back, 5 bases at V and 4 bases at J, with 14 bases in the middle. The DNA for the CDR3 is TGTGCCAGCAGTCCCCCGACAGCCCTTAATGAAAAACTGTTTTTT. Translated: CASSPPTALNEKLFF.

This sequence joins TRBV14 and TRBJ2-7; D uncertain. CDR3 length: 15 residues. Trimming shortened V by 0 bases and J by 2 bases, and 11 bases separated the two germline ends. In germline, CDR1 is SGHDN, CDR2 FVKESK. The CDR3 DNA reads TGTGCCAGCAGCCAAGAGGTGGTTCCCGCCTACGAGCAGTACTTC. Protein: CASSQEVVPAYEQYF.

There are a few counts of this clone. The chain recombines TRBV6-1 with TRBJ1-2, with 10 bases matching TRBD1. This CDR3 has 13 amino acids. Germline CDR1 reads MNHNS; CDR2 reads SASEGT. With V trimmed by 7 bases and J by 4 bases, 3 bases remained unmatched. The CDR3 sequence is CASTRDRGYGYTF. In nucleotides, the CDR3 is TGTGCCAGCACCCGGGACAGGGGCTATGGCTACACCTTC.

Only one count was recorded for this clone. The chain employs TRBV10-3 and TRBJ1-2; 12 positions agree with TRBD1. The CDR3 covers 17 residues. V shed 4 bases, J shed 5 bases, and the junction held 11 bases outside the gene matches. The germline CDR1 and CDR2 sequences are ENHRY and SYGVKD. CDR3 DNA sequence: TGTGCCATCAGTGGGGGGACAGGGGGCCAAGATGGATATGGCTACACCTTC. It codes for CAISGGTGGQDGYGYTF.

This chain links TRBV5-1 with TRBJ2-3, with D maybe TRBD2 (6 bases). There are 16 residues in the CDR3. The germline gives CDR1 SGHRS, CDR2 YFSETQ. V lost 0 bases to trimming and J lost 6 bases, with 17 bases between them. The CDR3 sequence: CASSLGVLLAGDTQYF. The CDR3 bases are TGCGCCAGCAGCTTGGGGGTTTTACTAGCTGGGGATACGCAGTATTTT.

V and J are TRBV5-1 and TRBJ1-4; perhaps TRBD1 as D (5 bases). Germline V gene lookup returns CDR1 SGHRS and CDR2 YFSETQ. V was trimmed by 3 bases and J by 4 bases, leaving 10 bases between them. The CDR3 runs to 14 residues. CDR3 residues: CASSWGSINEKLFF. The CDR3 DNA reads TGCGCCAGCAGCTGGGGCAGTATTAATGAAAAACTGTTTTTT.

The chain combines TRBV11-2 with TRBJ2-3; D perhaps matches TRBD1 (7 bases). CDR3 length equals 16 residues. V shed 5 bases and J shed 0 bases, with 15 bases lying between them. In germline, CDR1 is SGHAT, CDR2 FQNNGV. The CDR3 here is CASSGRQGGSTDTQYF. In DNA, the CDR3 is TGTGCCAGCAGCGGACGCCAGGGGGGAAGCACAGATACGCAGTATTTT.

The J gene is TRBJ1-2, the V gene TRBV6-5, with D unresolved. Trimming stripped 0 bases from V and 4 bases from J, with 15 bases between. The CDR3 has 16 residues. CDR1 and CDR2 from the germline V gene are MNHEY and SVGAGI. The CDR3 spells CASSYSGSGEGYGYTF. The CDR3 nucleotides are TGTGCCAGCAGTTACTCGGGCAGTGGGGAGGGCTATGGCTACACCTTC.

The V call is TRBV4-3, the J call TRBJ1-2; unclear D gene. The CDR3 sequence is 12 residues long. Germline CDR1 is LGHNA and CDR2 is YSLEER. V was clipped by 1 base and J by 6 bases, with 6 bases between them. For the CDR3, the DNA is TGCGCCAGCAGCCAAGGCAGGAATGGCTACACCTTC. Translated: CASSQGRNGYTF.